Here is one T cell receptor (beta chain) with its context. Authors' methods: Estimated nucleated cell counts came from reference gene primer amplification. TCRdb's table, derived via immunoSEQ multiplex PCR, lists solely in-frame clones and lacks some. The V and J calls and clone size are taken from that table; D and trimming were inferred from the DNA. The repertoire holds about 110,000 clones, with over 80% as singletons. This entry comes from a study of blood T cell repertoires in COVID-19. About the study: From the United States, Italy and Spain came samples of acute and convalescent COVID-19. From T cells, B-cell-depleted T cells, or PBMCs came the material, which was cDNA or gDNA.

The junction had 6 bases not matched to a gene; V was cut back by 6 bases and J by 1 base. Germline lookup yields CDR1 ENHRY and CDR2 SYGVKD. The CDR3 has 15 residues. The genes are TRBV10-3 and TRBJ2-3, with TRBD2 matching 8 bases. Material: peripheral blood. This receptor was identified in a woman in her seventies with acute or convalescent COVID-19. The CDR3 protein is CAIRNGGAGTDTQYF. For the CDR3, the DNA is TGTGCCATCAGGAACGGGGGGGCCGGCACAGATACGCAGTATTTT.